These 23 T cell receptor beta chains were all obtained from the same sample, sequenced in a study of blood T cell repertoires in COVID-19. Some clones are missing from TCRdb's copy, which holds only in-frame ones; the method was immunoSEQ multiplex PCR. Among 350,000 or so clones, approximately 89% were seen once, and the ten largest hold approximately 4.1%. The source material was peripheral blood. The receptor set was obtained from an older woman with COVID-19, enrolled during active disease.

This clone was seen a handful of times. The chain couples TRBV19 to TRBJ1-1, with D tentatively TRBD1 (6 bases). This CDR3 has 16 amino acids. The V end was cut by 5 bases, the J end by 3 bases, with 19 bases between. The germline V gene has CDR1 LNHDA and CDR2 SQIVND (reference sequence). Written as DNA, the CDR3 is TGTGCCAGTAGTGCCACAGGGCAGGGGACCCACACTGAAGCTTTCTTT. It yields the protein CASSATGQGTHTEAFF. Filled out from reference TRBV19 and TRBJ1-1, the complete variable domain reads DGGITQSPKYLFRKEGQNVTLSCEQNLNHDAMYWYRQDPGQGLRLIYYSQIVNDFQKGDIAEGYSVSREKKESFPLTVTSAQKNPTAFYLCASSATGQGTHTEAFFGQGTRLTVV.

As for this clone: At the DNA level, this CDR3 is encoded by other sequences in the same sample as well. The V and J genes are TRBV6-5 and TRBJ1-3; the D gene is possibly TRBD1 (5 bases). The V gene lost 2 bases and the J gene lost 0 bases, with 5 bases spanning the gap. There are 14 residues in the CDR3. Germline V gene sequence: CDR1 MNHEY, CDR2 SVGAGI. The CDR3 nucleotides read TGTGCCAGCAGTTACGACAGCTCTGGAAACACCATATATTTT. As protein: CASSYDSSGNTIYF.

The rearrangement uses TRBV5-1 and TRBJ1-2, with TRBD1 identical over 7 bases. The CDR3 has 15 amino acids. Trimming took 6 bases from V and 4 from J; bases not matched to a gene: 12. Germline V gene lookup returns CDR1 SGHRS and CDR2 YFSETQ. CDR3 protein: CASNRGDRDGYGYTF. The CDR3, as DNA: TGCGCCAGCAACCGAGGCGACAGGGATGGCTATGGCTACACCTTC.

The chain links TRBV6-7 to TRBJ1-1; D remains unclear. TRBV6-7 is assigned to the ORF class and has an uncertain function. This CDR3 contains 13 residues. V was cut by 6 bases and J by 6 bases, with 14 bases left in between. The CDR3 protein is CASSRIKNSEAFF. CDR3 DNA: TGTGCCAGCAGCCGTATAAAAAACTCTGAAGCTTTCTTT.

The chain recombines TRBV9 with TRBJ2-2; 11 bases fit TRBD2. Germline V lookup: CDR1 SGDLS, CDR2 YYNGEE. There are 18 residues in the CDR3. The trim removed 3 bases at V and 7 bases at J, leaving 14 bases unmatched. Here the CDR3 DNA reads TGTGCCAGCAGCGCCCGACTAGCGGGGTATTTGAGGGGCGGGGAGCTGTTTTTT. Its protein is CASSARLAGYLRGGELFF.

This chain's CDR3 is CASSSITGKSSYNEQFF. The CDR3 region has the DNA TGTGCCAGCAGTTCGATTACAGGAAAAAGCTCCTACAATGAGCAGTTCTTC. The rearrangement joins TRBV27 to TRBJ2-1; tentative D call: TRBD1 (5 bases). This CDR3 has 17 amino acids. Trimming stripped 4 bases from V and 0 bases from J, with 16 bases between. CDR1 is MNHEY, CDR2 SMNVEV, per germline (reference sequence).

The chain couples TRBV9 to TRBJ2-5; 10 nucleotides match TRBD1. This CDR3 is 14 amino acids long. Germline V CDR1 and CDR2: SGDLS, YYNGEE. J lost 5 bases, V lost 4 bases, and 5 bases had no gene match. DNA of the CDR3: TGTGCCAGCAGCTGGGGGACAGGGGAGGAGACCCAGTACTTC. It specifies CASSWGTGEETQYF.

The J gene is TRBJ2-2, the V gene TRBV2, with 8 nucleotides matching TRBD1. The germline V gene encodes CDR1 SNHLY and CDR2 FYNNEI. J was trimmed by 6 bases and V by 9 bases; bases with no gene match: 12. The CDR3 length is 15 residues. The CDR3 loop is CASISGGAGAGELFF. CDR3 sequence (DNA): TGTGCCAGTATTTCAGGGGGCGCCGGCGCCGGGGAGCTGTTTTTT.

This chain joins TRBV12-3 or TRBV12-4 and TRBJ1-1; D ambiguous. This CDR3 region has 12 residues. V was shortened by 1 base and J by 11 bases, with 11 bases between the two germline ends. In nucleotides, the CDR3 is TGTGCCAGCAGTTTAGAGACTCCCGGGGCTTTCTTT. This translates into CASSLETPGAFF.

This chain links TRBV7-9 with TRBJ2-2, with a weak D call TRBD2 (6 bases). The CDR3 is made up of 14 amino acids. The germline V gene encodes CDR1 SEHNR and CDR2 FQNEAQ (reference sequence). With 4 bases removed from V and 5 bases from J, the gap between germline ends came to 11 bases. The CDR3 here is CASSWWEETGELFF. CDR3 in DNA: TGTGCCAGCAGCTGGTGGGAGGAGACCGGGGAGCTGTTTTTT. Full variable domain (outside the CDR3, taken from reference TRBV7-9 and TRBJ2-2): DTGVSQNPRHKITKRGQNVTFRCDPISEHNRLYWYRQTLGQGPEFLTYFQNEAQLEKSRLLSDRFSAERPKGSFSTLEIQRTEQGDSAMYLCASSWWEETGELFFGEGSRLTVL.

The rearrangement uses TRBV5-4 and TRBJ2-2; 8 nucleotides agree with TRBD1. Germline loops: CDR1 SGHNT, CDR2 YYREEE (reference sequence). This CDR3 is 15 amino acids long. The V segment lost 4 bases and the J segment 1 base; nucleotides outside the gene matches: 3. CDR3 bases: TGTGCCAGCAGCCCGGGACAGGTGAACACCGGGGAGCTGTTTTTT. Translating it yields CASSPGQVNTGELFF.

The chain has TRBV11-2 and TRBJ1-4; 8 bases fit TRBD1. Germline V gene lookup returns CDR1 SGHAT and CDR2 FQNNGV. The CDR3 length is 16 residues. Germline trimming cut 1 base from V and 12 bases from J; bases unmatched to any gene: 13. DNA for the CDR3: TGTGCCAGCAGCTTAGTCCCGGGACAGGTCGGTGGGGAACTGTTTTTT. This encodes CASSLVPGQVGGELFF.

This clone was seen a few times. The chain links TRBV29-1 to TRBJ2-5, with TRBD1 identical over 7 bases. Trimming took 4 bases from V and 1 from J; bases not matched to a gene: 3. The CDR3 loop spans 13 amino acids. Germline lookup yields CDR1 SQVTM and CDR2 ANQGSEA. CDR3 region: CSVVQGLQETQYF. The CDR3 bases are TGCAGCGTTGTACAGGGGCTCCAAGAGACCCAGTACTTC.

The chain is built from TRBV6-5 and TRBJ2-5; D might be TRBD2 (5 bases). CDR1 and CDR2 (germline): MNHEY, SVGAGI. CDR3 length equals 13 residues. V lost 6 bases to trimming and J lost 0 bases, with 8 bases between them. The CDR3 sequence: CASSMDYQETQYF. Here the CDR3 DNA reads TGTGCCAGCAGCATGGACTACCAAGAGACCCAGTACTTC.

The CDR3 DNA follows: TGTGCCAGCAGCCTTACCCTAGCGGGGATCGGCCATGAGCAGTTCTTC. As protein: CASSLTLAGIGHEQFF. The chain combines TRBV27 with TRBJ2-1; the match to TRBD2 covers 9 bases. Germline V CDR1 and CDR2: MNHEY, SMNVEV (reference sequence). After removal of 6 bases from V and 8 bases from J, the junction contained 14 bases not matched to a gene. The CDR3 runs to 16 residues.

The chain carries TRBV3-1 (or the pseudogene TRBV3-2) and TRBJ1-2; perhaps TRBD1 as D (6 bases). With 2 bases removed from V and 5 bases from J, the gap between germline ends came to 15 bases. CDR1 LGHDT and CDR2 YNNKEL come from the germline V gene (reference sequence). This CDR3 region has 15 residues. As DNA, the CDR3 is TGTGCCAGCAGCCAACTAGAGGGGGTGGGGTATGGCTACACCTTC. Translation: CASSQLEGVGYGYTF.

The CDR3 loop reads CASTLAYQGSPLHF. The CDR3 coding sequence is TGCGCCAGCACGTTGGCGTACCAGGGTTCACCCCTCCACTTT. The chain has TRBV5-1 and TRBJ1-6, with D possibly TRBD1 on 5 matching bases. Per the germline V gene, CDR1 is SGHRS and CDR2 is YFSETQ. The CDR3 length is 14 residues. V was clipped by 6 bases and J by 9 bases, with 16 bases between them.

The gene calls are TRBV18 and TRBJ2-7, with 12 bases lining up with TRBD1. The CDR3 runs 14 residues. Trimming took 5 bases from V and 6 from J; bases not matched to a gene: 5. From germline, CDR1 is KGHSH and CDR2 LQKENI. The CDR3 bases are TGTGCCAGCTCAACGCCGGGACAGGGGGCCGAGCAGTACTTC. The encoded protein is CASSTPGQGAEQYF.

J is TRBJ2-1 and V is TRBV20-1; D possibly corresponds to TRBD2 (5 bases). The CDR3 length is 11 residues. Germline CDR1 and CDR2: DFQATT and SNEGSKA (reference sequence). V was pared by 2 bases and J by 7 bases, with 6 bases between. The DNA of the CDR3 is TGCAGTGCTAGAAGACTAAATGAGCAGTTCTTC. Its protein product is CSARRLNEQFF.

V and J are TRBV2 and TRBJ1-2; D is possibly TRBD1 (5 bases). The CDR3 totals 12 residues. The V gene's germline CDR1 is SNHLY and CDR2 FYNNEI. Trimming removed 7 bases from V and 4 bases from J, with 10 bases in between. The CDR3 bases are TGTGCCAGCACGGGACTGACCTATGGCTACACCTTC. As protein: CASTGLTYGYTF. Full variable domain (remainder filled in from reference TRBV2 and TRBJ1-2): EPEVTQTPSHQVTQMGQEVILRCVPISNHLYFYWYRQILGQKVEFLVSFYNNEISEKSEIFDDQFSVERPDGSNFTLKIRSTKLEDSAMYFCASTGLTYGYTFGSGTRLTVV.

The genes are TRBV5-1 and TRBJ1-5; 8 positions match TRBD1. CDR3 length: 14 amino acids. J was trimmed by 5 bases and V by 4 bases; bases with no gene match: 5. The germline CDR1 and CDR2 sequences are SGHRS and YFSETQ. CDR3 amino acids: CASSVRGLDQPQHF. As DNA, the CDR3 is TGCGCCAGCAGCGTCAGGGGGCTAGATCAGCCCCAGCATTTT.

The chain carries TRBV5-6 and TRBJ1-2; weak D call: TRBD1 (5 bases). The germline gives CDR1 SGHDT, CDR2 YYEEEE. The CDR3 runs to 15 residues. V was pared by 5 bases and J by 5 bases, with 19 bases between. CDR3: CASSRGPGSDYGYTF. CDR3 nucleotide sequence: TGTGCCAGCAGTAGGGGTCCGGGTTCGGATTATGGCTACACCTTC.

In the case of this clone: Other nucleotide sequences from this sample produce the same CDR3. The chain links TRBV5-1 to TRBJ1-1; 9 positions match TRBD1. Germline CDR1 reads SGHRS; CDR2 reads YFSETQ. The CDR3 is 15 residues long. The J segment lost 5 bases and the V segment lost 4 bases, leaving 9 bases of the junction unmatched. The CDR3 DNA reads as TGCGCCAGCAGCCAGATACAGGGGGCAAGGACTGAAGCTTTCTTT. It is translated as CASSQIQGARTEAFF.